The 32 T cell receptor beta chains below come from one sample, sequenced in a study of blood T cell repertoires in COVID-19. Clones were sequenced by immunoSEQ multiplex PCR, and TCRdb holds only the in-frame ones, with some missing. The data hold 300,000 to 350,000 clones, with 90% observed a single time. Sequencing was carried out using PBMCs or T cells enriched from blood (not recorded which). The receptors derive from a woman aged 18-30 years with acute COVID-19.

This CDR3 is CASSESASTLETQYF. In nucleotides, the CDR3 is TGTGCCAGCAGTGAGTCGGCTAGCACATTGGAGACCCAGTACTTC. V gene TRBV6-1 combines with J gene TRBJ2-5; tentative D call: TRBD2 (5 bases). The germline gives CDR1 MNHNS, CDR2 SASEGT. This CDR3 comprises 15 residues. With 3 bases removed from V and 5 bases from J, the gap between germline ends came to 16 bases.

The genes are TRBV6-5 and TRBJ1-3; 7 nucleotides agree with TRBD1. Germline loops: CDR1 MNHEY, CDR2 SVGAGI. The CDR3 contains 15 residues. After removal of 6 bases from V and 0 bases from J, the junction contained 5 bases not matched to a gene. The CDR3 loop reads CASSNRGNSGNTIYF. In DNA form, the CDR3 reads TGTGCCAGCAGCAACAGGGGAAACTCTGGAAACACCATATATTTT.

The chain has TRBV28 and TRBJ1-3, with D uncertain. The V end lost 7 bases, the J end lost 0 bases, and 19 bases lay between the germline ends. Looked up from germline, CDR1 is MDHEN and CDR2 is SYDVKM. This CDR3 comprises 17 residues. The CDR3 sequence is CASTSNLGSLSGNTIYF. As DNA, the CDR3 is TGTGCCAGCACCTCCAACCTGGGCAGCCTCTCTGGAAACACCATATATTTT.

This chain links TRBV15 with TRBJ1-1; TRBD1 matches at 7 bases. The V and J ends lost 3 bases and 1 base, in that order; junction bases with no gene match: 8. This CDR3 spans 16 amino acids. Germline lookup yields CDR1 LNHNV and CDR2 YYDKDF (reference sequence). CDR3 bases: TGTGCCACCAGCAGCCCGAACAGGGGACAGAACACTGAAGCTTTCTTT. The encoded protein is CATSSPNRGQNTEAFF. Full variable domain (remainder filled in from reference TRBV15 and TRBJ1-1): DAMVIQNPRYQVTQFGKPVTLSCSQTLNHNVMYWYQQKSSQAPKLLFHYYDKDFNNEADTPDNFQSRRPNTSFCFLDIRSPGLGDTAMYLCATSSPNRGQNTEAFFGQGTRLTVV.

The J gene is TRBJ1-4, the V gene TRBV28; D is unclear. The CDR3 contains 12 residues. V was cut by 9 bases and J by 6 bases, with 11 bases left in between. CDR1 and CDR2 from the germline V gene are MDHEN and SYDVKM. The CDR3 DNA follows: TGTGCCAGTGGGGAGTCGGATGAAAAACTGTTTTTT. It codes for CASGESDEKLFF.

The rearrangement joins TRBV7-9 to TRBJ2-7; D is ambiguous. V lost 4 bases to trimming and J lost 3 bases, with 10 bases between them. The CDR3 is made up of 13 amino acids. CDR1 is SEHNR and CDR2 is FQNEAQ in the germline V gene (reference sequence). The CDR3 here is CASSSTVDYEQYF. CDR3 DNA sequence: TGTGCCAGCAGCTCCACAGTAGACTACGAGCAGTACTTC.

V and J are TRBV30 and TRBJ1-1, with D uncertain. The CDR3 covers 14 residues. V was cut by 1 base and J by 1 base, with 10 bases left in between. Germline CDR1 and CDR2: GTSNPN and SVGIG (reference sequence). CDR3 sequence (DNA): TGTGCCTGGAGTGCCCCCCCAGGGAACACTGAAGCTTTCTTT. It codes for CAWSAPPGNTEAFF.

The chain combines TRBV5-1 with TRBJ1-3; D is possibly TRBD1 (6 bases). The V end lost 3 bases, the J end lost 8 bases, and 15 bases lay between the germline ends. Germline lookup yields CDR1 SGHRS and CDR2 YFSETQ. The CDR3 has 14 amino acids. CDR3 DNA: TGCGCCAGCAGCTCTTCAGGGGATTTGGACACCATATATTTT. Its protein is CASSSSGDLDTIYF.

The chain recombines TRBV20-1 with TRBJ2-3; 8 bases agree with TRBD1. The CDR3 has 15 amino acids. The germline V gene encodes CDR1 DFQATT and CDR2 SNEGSKA (reference sequence). The junction had 7 bases not matched to a gene; V was cut back by 3 bases and J by 2 bases. DNA for the CDR3: TGCAGTGCTAGTCCCTACAGGGGGAACACAGATACGCAGTATTTT. This sequence encodes CSASPYRGNTDTQYF.

The rearrangement links TRBV11-2 to TRBJ2-1; 7 nucleotides line up with TRBD1. The CDR3 is 14 amino acids. CDR1 and CDR2 (germline): SGHAT, FQNNGV. V gave up 5 bases and J gave up 5 bases; unmatched junction bases: 6. The CDR3 protein is CASSLRDSDNEQFF. The CDR3 DNA reads TGTGCCAGCAGCCTCCGGGACAGCGACAATGAGCAGTTCTTC.

The table lists this clone with a few counts. The chain employs TRBV24-1 and TRBJ1-1; weak D call: TRBD1 (5 bases). CDR3 length: 11 residues. The V gene's germline CDR1 is KGHDR and CDR2 SFDVKD. V lost 6 bases and J 12 bases, leaving 13 bases between the germline ends. CDR3 sequence reads: CATSTGAETFF. For the CDR3, the DNA is TGTGCCACCAGTACAGGCGCGGAAACTTTCTTT.

This clone was recorded only once. The chain joins TRBV19 to TRBJ1-5; D not certain. V was clipped by 3 bases and J by 4 bases, with 16 bases between them. This CDR3 region has 16 residues. Germline-derived CDR1 and CDR2 are LNHDA and SQIVND (reference sequence). CDR3 bases: TGTGCCAGTAGTATGTTTCGACGGGAAGGAAATCAGCCCCAGCATTTT. As protein: CASSMFRREGNQPQHF.

V usage is TRBV9 and J usage is TRBJ2-7, with TRBD2 as a possible D gene (6 bases). The CDR3 loop spans 13 amino acids. V lost 3 bases, J lost 3 bases, and 10 bases lay in between. The germline gives CDR1 SGDLS, CDR2 YYNGEE. The CDR3 DNA reads TGTGCCAGCAGCGCCGGGAGCCACTACGAGCAGTACTTC. Its protein product is CASSAGSHYEQYF.

The chain joins TRBV5-4 to TRBJ2-7, with no clear D. Germline V lookup: CDR1 SGHNT, CDR2 YYREEE (reference sequence). CDR3 length: 11 residues. V was cut by 0 bases and J by 7 bases, with 5 bases left in between. The DNA for the CDR3 is TGTGCCAGCAGCTTGGATGCGGAGCAGTACTTC. It codes for CASSLDAEQYF.

This clone was counted a few times. The V gene is TRBV7-9, the J gene TRBJ2-1; 8 nucleotides agree with TRBD1. CDR1 and CDR2 (germline): SEHNR, FQNEAQ (reference sequence). CDR3 length: 18 amino acids. Losses at the gene ends were 4 bases for V and 6 bases for J; bases not matched to a gene: 17. CDR3 sequence: CASSSGTGFMGGRNEQFF. CDR3 bases: TGTGCCAGCAGCTCCGGGACAGGCTTCATGGGCGGGCGCAATGAGCAGTTCTTC.

V and J are TRBV19 and TRBJ2-3; a weak D match, TRBD2 (6 bases). V lost 4 bases, J lost 0 bases, and 11 bases lay in between. The CDR3 is made up of 15 amino acids. Germline lookup yields CDR1 LNHDA and CDR2 SQIVND (reference sequence). For the CDR3, the DNA is TGTGCCAGTAGTAGGGCAGCGGGTAGCACAGATACGCAGTATTTT. It codes for CASSRAAGSTDTQYF.

This clone was recorded only once. The V gene is TRBV11-2, the J gene TRBJ2-3; 10 bases agree with TRBD1. Germline V CDR1 and CDR2: SGHAT, FQNNGV. Trimming at V came to 5 bases and at J to 7 bases, leaving 6 bases not matched to a gene. The length of the CDR3 is 14 residues. CDR3 coding DNA: TGTGCCAGCAGCGCGGACAGGGGGGGAAATACGCAGTATTTT. It yields the protein CASSADRGGNTQYF.

The chain is built from TRBV27 and TRBJ2-3, with no clear D. Germline V gene data show CDR1 as MNHEY and CDR2 as SMNVEV (reference sequence). The CDR3 spans 15 residues. The V end lost 3 bases, the J end lost 1 base, and 11 bases lay between the germline ends. In DNA, the CDR3 is TGTGCCAGCAGTTTCTCGTACAGTCGCACAGATACGCAGTATTTT. Residues: CASSFSYSRTDTQYF.

On this clone itself: The identical CDR3 is also encoded by other nucleotide sequences in the sample. The CDR3 loop reads CASSLGASGSNEQFF. CDR3 bases: TGCGCCAGCAGCTTGGGGGCTAGCGGGAGCAATGAGCAGTTCTTC. J is TRBJ2-1 and V is TRBV5-1, with 10 bases fitting TRBD2. V shed 0 bases and J 6 bases; nucleotides not matched to a gene: 3. The V gene's germline CDR1 is SGHRS and CDR2 YFSETQ. The CDR3 spans 15 residues.

The rearrangement links TRBV3-1 (or the pseudogene TRBV3-2) to TRBJ1-1; no definite D call. Germline V lookup: CDR1 LGHDT, CDR2 YNNKEL (reference sequence). Trimming took 3 bases from V and 3 from J, leaving 11 bases between them. The CDR3 is made up of 14 amino acids. CDR3 residues: CASSQQLDHTEAFF. Written as DNA, the CDR3 is TGTGCCAGCAGCCAGCAATTAGATCACACTGAAGCTTTCTTT.

This chain links TRBV5-4 with TRBJ2-2, with TRBD2 as a possible D gene (5 bases). The germline gives CDR1 SGHNT, CDR2 YYREEE (reference sequence). This CDR3 has 13 residues. V dropped 7 bases and J dropped 6 bases, with 13 bases sitting between them. The CDR3 DNA sequence: TGTGCCAGCCAGCTACTAGAGGCCGGGGAGCTGTTTTTT. Its protein product is CASQLLEAGELFF.

J is TRBJ2-3 and V is TRBV5-8; 8 bases are shared with TRBD2. From germline, CDR1 is SGHTS and CDR2 YDEGEE. Trimming at V came to 1 base and at J to 5 bases, leaving 3 bases not matched to a gene. CDR3 length equals 14 residues. The CDR3, as DNA: TGTGCCAGCAGCTTGTACGGGGGGGGAGATACGCAGTATTTT. It translates to CASSLYGGGDTQYF.

The CDR3 protein is CASSPAGTVYNSPLHF. CDR3 DNA: TGTGCCAGCAGCCCGGCCGGGACTGTTTATAATTCACCCCTCCACTTT. The chain combines TRBV11-2 with TRBJ1-6; a possible D gene is TRBD1 (5 bases). CDR1 and CDR2 (germline): SGHAT, FQNNGV. Between the trimmed V and J ends, which lost 5 bases and 4 bases, there was a span of 15 bases. The CDR3 sequence is 16 residues long.

The chain recombines TRBV28 with TRBJ2-1, with D possibly TRBD2 on 6 matching bases. Germline-derived CDR1 and CDR2 are MDHEN and SYDVKM. The length of the CDR3 is 16 residues. Trimming removed 3 bases at V and 2 bases at J, with 14 bases between. Here the CDR3 DNA reads TGTGCCAGCAGTTTTAATGGGCGGGGCACCTACAATGAGCAGTTCTTC. Amino acid sequence: CASSFNGRGTYNEQFF.

V is TRBV27 and J is TRBJ1-4; weak D call: TRBD1 (5 bases). From germline, CDR1 is MNHEY and CDR2 SMNVEV (reference sequence). The CDR3 loop spans 14 amino acids. V gave up 2 bases and J gave up 8 bases, with 12 bases separating them. The CDR3 sequence: CASSLAGGGEKLFF. Here the CDR3 DNA reads TGTGCCAGCAGTTTAGCCGGGGGTGGCGAAAAACTGTTTTTT.

The chain uses TRBV4-1 and TRBJ1-5; weak D call: TRBD1 (6 bases). The CDR3 runs to 14 residues. Trimming took 4 bases from V and 5 from J, leaving 12 bases between them. Germline CDR1 is MGHRA and CDR2 is YSYEKL. DNA for the CDR3: TGCGCCAGCAGCCTAGAACAGGGAGATCAGCCCCAGCATTTT. Translation gives CASSLEQGDQPQHF.

This chain links TRBV27 with TRBJ1-1; D uncertain. Trimming took off 7 bases at V and 3 bases at J, with 15 bases between the two ends. The V gene's germline CDR1 is MNHEY and CDR2 SMNVEV (reference sequence). The CDR3 length is 14 residues. The CDR3 protein is CASIGLTQHTEAFF. CDR3 bases: TGTGCCAGCATCGGACTGACACAACACACTGAAGCTTTCTTT.

The chain joins TRBV2 to TRBJ1-2, with D unclear. The CDR3 has 13 amino acids. Trimming shortened V by 8 bases and J by 4 bases, and 14 bases separated the two germline ends. Germline V gene data show CDR1 as SNHLY and CDR2 as FYNNEI. CDR3: CASSPGSLYGYTF. DNA of the CDR3: TGTGCCAGCTCCCCGGGGAGCCTCTATGGCTACACCTTC.

The chain couples TRBV7-2 to TRBJ1-5, with 8 bases lining up with TRBD1. The germline CDR1 and CDR2 sequences are SGHTA and FQGNSA. The length of the CDR3 is 15 residues. With V trimmed by 4 bases and J by 6 bases, 8 bases remained unmatched. CDR3 loop: CASSSKTGGGQPQHF. The DNA of the CDR3 is TGTGCCAGCAGCTCCAAAACAGGGGGAGGTCAGCCCCAGCATTTT.

V gene TRBV14 combines with J gene TRBJ2-5, with TRBD2 identical over 9 bases. The CDR3 consists of 20 residues. From germline, CDR1 is SGHDN and CDR2 FVKESK. V was clipped by 4 bases and J by 0 bases; unmatched bases: 18. For the CDR3, the DNA is TGTGCCAGCAGCCGAAGAGGGGGGAAGGTGGTAGCGGGAGACCAAGAGACCCAGTACTTC. It yields the protein CASSRRGGKVVAGDQETQYF.

The chain couples TRBV6-5 to TRBJ1-3; 7 bases agree with TRBD1. CDR3 length: 15 amino acids. CDR1 MNHEY and CDR2 SVGAGI come from the germline V gene. V lost 5 bases, J lost 0 bases, and 4 bases stayed unmatched. The CDR3 spells CASSQDRSSGNTIYF. CDR3 sequence (DNA): TGTGCCAGCAGTCAGGACAGGAGCTCTGGAAACACCATATATTTT.

The gene calls are TRBV27 and TRBJ2-7, with 11 bases identical to TRBD2. The junction had 7 bases not matched to a gene; V was cut back by 6 bases and J by 3 bases. The germline V gene encodes CDR1 MNHEY and CDR2 SMNVEV (reference sequence). This CDR3 has 15 amino acids. The CDR3 DNA sequence: TGTGCCAGCAGGGTGACTAGCGGGAATTTCTACGAGCAGTACTTC. It yields the protein CASRVTSGNFYEQYF.